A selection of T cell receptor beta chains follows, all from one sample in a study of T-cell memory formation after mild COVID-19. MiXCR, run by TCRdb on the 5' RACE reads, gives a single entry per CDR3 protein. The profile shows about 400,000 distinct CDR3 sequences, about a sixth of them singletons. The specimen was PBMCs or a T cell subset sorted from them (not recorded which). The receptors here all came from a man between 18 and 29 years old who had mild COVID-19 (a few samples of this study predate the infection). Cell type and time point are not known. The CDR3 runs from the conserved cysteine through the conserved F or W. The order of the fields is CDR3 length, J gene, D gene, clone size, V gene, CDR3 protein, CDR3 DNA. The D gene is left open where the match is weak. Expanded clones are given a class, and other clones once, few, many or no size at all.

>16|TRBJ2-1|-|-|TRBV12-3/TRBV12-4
CASNIAGLSSYNEQFF
TGTGCCAGCAACATCGCGGGGTTGAGCTCCTACAATGAGCAGTTCTTC
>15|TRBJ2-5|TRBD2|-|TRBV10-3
CAISVRRGDQETQYF
TGTGCCATCAGTGTGCGACGGGGGGACCAAGAGACCCAGTACTTC
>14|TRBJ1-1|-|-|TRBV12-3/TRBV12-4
CASSSGLPTTEAFF
TGTGCCAGCAGTTCCGGACTGCCGACGACTGAAGCTTTCTTT
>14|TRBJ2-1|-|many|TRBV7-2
CASRRNLIDNEQFF
TGTGCCAGCAGGAGGAACCTAATCGACAATGAGCAGTTCTTC
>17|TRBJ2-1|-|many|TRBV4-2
CASSPTPGTDSYNEQFF
TGTGCCAGCAGCCCCACCCCCGGGACGGACTCCTACAATGAGCAGTTCTTC
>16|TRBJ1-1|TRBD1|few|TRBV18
CASSHTQGVTNTEAFF
TGTGCCAGCTCACACACCCAGGGGGTCACGAACACTGAAGCTTTCTTT
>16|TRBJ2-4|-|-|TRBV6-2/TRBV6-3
CASSEIRVEAKNIQYF
TGTGCCAGCAGCGAGATTCGGGTGGAAGCCAAAAACATTCAGTACTTC
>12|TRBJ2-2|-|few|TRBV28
CASKSGTGELFF
TGTGCCAGCAAGAGTGGCACCGGGGAGCTGTTTTTT
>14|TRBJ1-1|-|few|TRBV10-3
CAILEGGLNTEAFF
TGTGCCATCCTGGAGGGGGGACTGAACACTGAAGCTTTCTTT
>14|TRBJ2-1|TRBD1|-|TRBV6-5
CASRVDRGAGEQFF
TGTGCCAGCAGAGTGGACAGGGGTGCAGGTGAGCAGTTCTTC
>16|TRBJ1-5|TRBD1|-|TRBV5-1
CASSLGTGGSVQSQHF
TGCGCCAGCAGCTTGGGGACAGGGGGTTCGGTTCAGTCCCAGCATTTT
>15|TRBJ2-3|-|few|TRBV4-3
CASSQEGKGRDTQYF
TGCGCCAGCAGCCAAGAGGGCAAGGGGCGGGATACGCAGTATTTT
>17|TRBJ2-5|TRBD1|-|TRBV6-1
CASSEGGQQGARETQYF
TGTGCCAGCAGTGAAGGAGGGCAACAGGGGGCCCGGGAGACCCAGTACTTC
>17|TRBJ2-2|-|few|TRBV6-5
CASSYGGPGHVTGELFF
TGTGCCAGCAGTTACGGGGGTCCGGGACACGTCACCGGGGAGCTGTTTTTT
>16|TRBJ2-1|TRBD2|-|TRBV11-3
CASSLFRGAGVGEQFF
TGTGCCAGCAGCTTATTTCGGGGAGCGGGGGTTGGTGAGCAGTTCTTC
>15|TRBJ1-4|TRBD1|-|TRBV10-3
CAISEGQGADEKLFF
TGTGCCATCAGTGAGGGACAGGGGGCCGATGAAAAACTGTTTTTT
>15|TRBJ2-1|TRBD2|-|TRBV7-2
CASSFGGGRRNEQFF
TGTGCCAGCAGCTTCGGGGGGGGCAGAAGAAATGAGCAGTTCTTC
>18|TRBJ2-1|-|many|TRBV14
CASSQYVGGEAGRNEQFF
TGTGCCAGCAGCCAATATGTAGGTGGGGAGGCCGGGCGGAATGAGCAGTTCTTC
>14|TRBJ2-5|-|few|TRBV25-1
CASSPPTVGETQYF
TGTGCCAGCAGTCCCCCGACGGTGGGGGAGACCCAGTACTTC
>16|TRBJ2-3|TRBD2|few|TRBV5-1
CASSLTGRASTDTQYF
TGCGCCAGCAGCTTGACGGGGAGGGCATCCACAGATACGCAGTATTTT
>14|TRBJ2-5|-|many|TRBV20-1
CSARDVGGQETQYF
TGCAGTGCTAGAGATGTGGGGGGACAAGAGACCCAGTACTTC
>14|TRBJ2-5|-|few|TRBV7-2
CASSPGTLQETQYF
TGTGCCAGCAGCCCCGGGACACTCCAAGAGACCCAGTACTTC
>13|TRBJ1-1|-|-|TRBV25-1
CASSDFYWTEAFF
TGTGCCAGCAGTGATTTTTATTGGACTGAAGCTTTCTTT
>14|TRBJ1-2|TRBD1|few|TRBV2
CASTLGQGVYGYTF
TGTGCCAGCACCCTGGGACAGGGGGTATATGGCTACACCTTC
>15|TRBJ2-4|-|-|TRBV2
CASRMRGLAKNIQYF
TGTGCCAGCCGCATGCGGGGGCTAGCCAAAAACATTCAGTACTTC
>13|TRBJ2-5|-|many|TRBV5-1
CASSSLLLETQYF
TGCGCCAGCAGCTCTCTACTCCTGGAGACCCAGTACTTC
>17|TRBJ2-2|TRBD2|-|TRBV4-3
CASSQDLLAGNTGELFF
TGCGCCAGCAGCCAAGATCTACTAGCGGGGAACACCGGGGAGCTGTTTTTT
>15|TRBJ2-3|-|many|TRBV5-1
CASSLDSSSTDTQYF
TGCGCCAGCAGCTTGGACAGCTCTAGCACAGATACGCAGTATTTT